Listed here are 4 T cell receptor beta chains from one sample, sequenced in a study of T cells in Graves' hyperthyroidism and ophthalmopathy. Amplification of TCR beta CDR3 regions was performed using RNA transcripts as template. Using the HTBI primer set, a first-round RT-PCR was run on the TCR CDR3. TCRdb re-derived calls from the multiplex PCR reads in MiXCR, one entry per CDR3 protein. The table lists 200,000 to 250,000 distinct CDR3 sequences, about a sixth of them singletons. Specimen: blood. The receptor set was obtained from a man in his forties or fifties with Graves' hyperthyroidism.

This clonotype has ten or more counts. The V gene is TRBV28, the J gene TRBJ2-7; tentatively, D is TRBD2 (6 bases). The CDR3 consists of 15 residues. Trimming took off 2 bases at V and 3 bases at J, with 14 bases between the two ends. In germline, CDR1 is MDHEN, CDR2 SYDVKM. This CDR3 reads CASSLIPGANYEQYF. The CDR3 DNA sequence: TGTGCCAGCAGTTTAATTCCGGGAGCCAACTACGAGCAGTACTTC.

The J gene is TRBJ2-5, the V gene TRBV5-1; D is undetermined. Germline CDR1 and CDR2: SGHRS and YFSETQ. The ends were cut back, 4 bases at V and 6 bases at J, with 13 bases in the middle. The CDR3 consists of 13 residues. The CDR3 is CASSPDLWQTQYF. In DNA, the CDR3 is TGCGCCAGCAGCCCAGATTTGTGGCAGACCCAGTACTTC. Full variable domain (outside the CDR3, taken from reference TRBV5-1 and TRBJ2-5): KAGVTQTPRYLIKTRGQQVTLSCSPISGHRSVSWYQQTPGQGLQFLFEYFSETQRNKGNFPGRFSGRQFSNSRSEMNVSTLELGDSALYLCASSPDLWQTQYFGPGTRLLVL.

This clonotype was counted many times. The chain combines TRBV5-1 with TRBJ2-7, with 13 positions matching TRBD2. Germline lookup yields CDR1 SGHRS and CDR2 YFSETQ. This CDR3 region has 19 residues. With 6 bases clipped from V and 0 bases from J, the junction kept 15 bases outside the gene matches. As DNA, the CDR3 is TGCGCCAGCACACAGAGATTCACTAGCGGGAGGGAAAGCTCCTACGAGCAGTACTTC. Translation gives CASTQRFTSGRESSYEQYF.

This chain joins TRBV27 and TRBJ1-5; the D is unclear. The CDR3 spans 15 residues. The V gene's germline CDR1 is MNHEY and CDR2 SMNVEV (reference sequence). V lost 2 bases, J lost 2 bases, and 10 bases lay in between. CDR3 sequence: CASSLVSGRNQPQHF. The CDR3 nucleotides are TGTGCCAGCAGTTTAGTGTCGGGCCGCAATCAGCCCCAGCATTTT.